Listed below are T cell receptor beta chains from one sample, sequenced in a study of tumor-infiltrating lymphocytes in localized non-small cell lung cancer. Clones were read by immunoSEQ multiplex PCR, and TCRdb kept only the in-frame ones, dropping some. Here the sample spans around 17,000 clones, 40% to 45% being singletons. The sample taken for sequencing was lung tumor tissue. The receptors derive from a human donor with non-small cell lung cancer. Each CDR3 is given with its conserved first and last residue. Fields, in order: D gene, V gene, J gene, clone size, CDR3 protein, CDR3 DNA. A D gene is named only where the DNA matches it firmly. Not all rows give a size; the values are once, few, many and, for expanded clones, a class.

TRBD2,TRBV7-9,TRBJ2-3,few,CASSSWGGGTDTQYF,TGTGCCAGCAGCTCATGGGGGGGAGGCACAGATACGCAGTATTTT
-,TRBV7-2,TRBJ2-7,-,CASSSQGRSYEQYF,TGTGCCAGCAGCTCCCAGGGGCGCTCCTACGAGCAGTACTTC
TRBD2,TRBV4-2,TRBJ2-7,-,CASTSGGYEQYF,TGTGCCAGCACTAGCGGGGGGTACGAGCAGTACTTC
TRBD1,TRBV27,TRBJ1-5,few,CASSPRQGRQPQHF,TGTGCCAGCAGTCCCCGACAGGGACGTCAGCCCCAGCATTTT
-,TRBV28,TRBJ2-3,once,CASSLSGTNTDTQYF,TGTGCCAGCAGTTTATCAGGGACAAACACAGATACGCAGTATTTT
TRBD1,TRBV5-1,TRBJ2-5,-,CASSFGQGRETQYF,TGCGCCAGCAGCTTTGGACAGGGGCGAGAGACCCAGTACTTC
TRBD1,TRBV4-2,TRBJ2-7,once,CASSQGQGPSYEQYF,TGTGCCAGCAGCCAAGGACAGGGGCCCTCCTACGAGCAGTACTTC
-,TRBV7-6,TRBJ2-5,-,CASSLFSGAQETQYF,TGTGCCAGCAGCCTTTTCTCGGGGGCCCAAGAGACCCAGTACTTC
-,TRBV4-1,TRBJ1-1,few,CASSHDSYTEAFF,TGCGCCAGCAGCCACGACAGCTACACTGAAGCTTTCTTT
-,TRBV5-4,TRBJ1-1,-,CASSLSGLNTEAFF,TGTGCCAGCAGCTTGTCAGGGTTGAACACTGAAGCTTTCTTT
-,TRBV11-3,TRBJ1-2,-,CASSALIRGYTF,TGTGCCAGCAGCGCTTTGATTCGAGGCTACACCTTC
-,TRBV6-5,TRBJ2-5,few,CASTKDGGQETQYF,TGTGCCAGCACCAAGGATGGAGGGCAAGAGACCCAGTACTTC
TRBD2,TRBV7-3,TRBJ2-3,-,CASSLVAPLAGGGDTQYF,TGTGCCAGCAGCTTAGTAGCCCCCCTAGCGGGGGGGGGTGATACGCAGTATTTT
-,TRBV19,TRBJ1-5,-,CASSGDLQGGYRPQHF,TGTGCCAGTAGTGGTGACCTTCAGGGAGGGTATCGGCCCCAGCATTTT
-,TRBV28,TRBJ2-7,-,CASSLSRTYEQYF,TGTGCCAGCAGCTTATCCCGGACCTACGAGCAGTACTTC
-,TRBV7-2,TRBJ2-3,-,CASSPGADYTDTQYF,TGTGCCAGCAGCCCAGGGGCCGATTACACAGATACGCAGTATTTT